Below, one T cell receptor beta chain is given with its context. Its antigen specificity is not known. Base qualities are not provided; no much larger clone lies one nucleotide away. The data originate from a study of blood T cells in healthy people across ages (dated by TCRdb to the mid-2010s). The study in broad terms: Template switching captured roughly one uniquely barcoded TCR beta cDNA molecule per two T cells in model experiments. For two donors (one aged 18 to 30 and one aged 80 or older), the study analyzed two additional independent replicas of 1 million unique cDNA reads from the same blood draw. To avoid experimental bias, donors of different ages were distributed randomly across sequencing lanes. Age-related changes in TCR beta repertoire diversity were measured in the study by deep sequencing normalized with unique cDNA molecular identifiers. The donors were divided into four age groups: young (average roughly 17 years), middle-aged (about 39), aged (about 62) and long-lived (82). The full study reports these points: Compared with the aged group, more naive CD4+ T cells, fewer expanded clones and increased TCR diversity were shown by the long-lived group, suggesting age selection. A strong correlation was found between observed TCR beta diversity and the percentage of naive T cells measured by flow cytometry. Observed TCR beta diversity per million T cells fell roughly linearly with age, and a significant reduction was already apparent by age about 36. Conclusive comparison of naive and antigen-experienced compartments was prevented by the profiling of bulk unsorted PBMCs. Estimates of total diversity from one million sequenced T cells were regarded as lower bounds and underestimates. Because the CMV infection status of the donors was unknown, age-related changes in expanded clonotypes may potentially have been confounded.

Taken from the germline V gene, the CDR1 and CDR2 loops are SGHAT and FQNNGV. The CDR3 contains 14 residues, cysteine and phenylalanine counted. The retained sequence is limited to the CDR3, 42 bases, with the frame set at the first base. The receptor library was made with 5' RACE. Sequencer: Illumina HiSeq 2500. A second PCR of roughly 7 to 11 cycles was performed with a sample-barcoded 5' primer and a J-beta primer mix. A template-switch 5' adaptor carrying 12 random nucleotides introduced a unique molecular identifier onto each TCR beta cDNA molecule. Each sample yielded at least 2.5 million CDR3-containing paired-end reads. The Mint cDNA synthesis kit, primed by a TRBC-specific oligonucleotide, was used to synthesize first-strand cDNA from all RNA. All cDNA was treated with uracil-DNA glycosylase and then went through a first 18-cycle PCR with the universal primers M1SS and BC2_uni_R. For the original study's pipeline: Normalization of each sample was performed by random selection of 1 million high-quality reads, each carrying a distinct molecular identifier. Instead of being binned into consensus sequences, reads with shared molecular identifiers were discarded. MiTCR, with a Q25 quality threshold and the strictest error-elimination algorithm, was used for CDR3 identification, clonotype clustering and error correction. A nonparametric unseen species model using Euler transformation provided a lower-bound estimate of total TCR beta diversity. Clones were called with MiXCR by TCRdb after fastp trimmed the public reads at Q25, and only in-frame beta chains were retained. Every entry covers one CDR3 protein and lists the most common genes and DNA from its rows. These V and J calls are TCRdb output, not the study's own analysis. The sample contains 550,000 to 750,000 distinct CDR3 sequences, around 21% of them found a single time. 3.5% to 4% of the sample is held by the ten biggest clonotypes.

Systemically healthy Caucasian individuals from Russia, some 38 in total and aged roughly 6 to 100 years, were included as donors. Each donor gave 8 to 10 milliliters of peripheral blood, drawn into EDTA-treated Vacutainer tubes. Ficoll-Paque density-gradient centrifugation was used to isolate PBMCs, with at least 7 million per sample. Total RNA, at least 5.5 micrograms per sample, was extracted from PBMCs with Trizol reagent. For every donor, flow cytometry on a PBMC aliquot measured the percentage of naive CD45RAhigh/CD27high T cells. The sequenced sample consisted of blood. The clonotype was recovered from an older man in good health. The chain joins TRBV11-2 to TRBJ2-5, with the identity of the D gene unclear. Gene TRBJ2-7 matches the end of the DNA better, so the J call may be wrong. At the DNA level, the sequence is TGTGCCAGCAGCCCTGGGCCAGAACCCTACGAGCAGTACTTC. The resulting protein is CASSPGPEPYEQYF.